A single sample is the source of the 14 T cell receptor beta chains below, sequenced in a study of CD8+ T cells in alopecia areata (dated by TCRdb to the late 2010s). Library creation used the immunoSEQ multiplex PCR assay. RNA was extracted from all samples and reverse transcribed into cDNA, which served as template for TCR sequencing. TCRdb took over this immuneACCESS table, retaining in-frame rearrangements with V and J assigned. Such tables are incomplete; in checked studies, under half of the missing clones stem from an unresolved V gene, and the remainder is unexplained. A total of roughly 98,000 clones appear in this sample, roughly three fifths of them only once. In total, the top ten clones hold about a sixth of the sample. The intended sense of this specimen's time point label: four to five weeks on oral tofacitinib. The treatment or condition label on this specimen signifies: oral pan-JAK inhibitor, 5-10 mg twice daily.

The source material was CD8+ T cells sorted from blood, sampled at week 4, from a patient treated with tofacitinib. All receptors come from a human donor with alopecia areata.

The chain is built from TRBV2 and TRBJ2-3; 10 nucleotides line up with TRBD2. The CDR3 has 15 amino acids. V lost 7 bases and J lost 1; bases outside the gene matches: 5. CDR1 and CDR2 from the germline V gene are SNHLY and FYNNEI. CDR3 coding DNA: TGTGCCAGCACCGGCGGACTAGCGGGCACAGATACGCAGTATTTT. It is translated as CASTGGLAGTDTQYF. Full variable domain (rest looked up from reference TRBV2 and TRBJ2-3): EPEVTQTPSHQVTQMGQEVILRCVPISNHLYFYWYRQILGQKVEFLVSFYNNEISEKSEIFDDQFSVERPDGSNFTLKIRSTKLEDSAMYFCASTGGLAGTDTQYFGPGTRLTVL.

The CDR3 nucleotides are TGTGCCAGCAGTCCGGGGGTAAGCAATCAGCCCCAGCATTTT. Its translation is CASSPGVSNQPQHF. The V and J genes are TRBV9 and TRBJ1-5, with D possibly being TRBD1 (5 bases). The germline CDR1 and CDR2 sequences are SGDLS and YYNGEE. The CDR3 runs 14 residues. Trimming cost V 5 bases and J 1 base, with 10 bases left between them.

The chain combines TRBV7-2 with TRBJ2-1; 10 bases align to TRBD1. Germline-derived CDR1 and CDR2 are SGHTA and FQGNSA. V shed 5 bases and J 5 bases; nucleotides not matched to a gene: 12. The CDR3 extends over 17 amino acids. The CDR3 protein is CASSLTEGTGEDNEQFF. CDR3 coding DNA: TGTGCCAGCAGCCTAACGGAGGGGACAGGGGAGGACAATGAGCAGTTCTTC.

The table lists this clone with a few counts. This chain joins TRBV19 and TRBJ2-1, with 7 bases that match TRBD2. The CDR3 runs 15 residues. With 2 bases clipped from V and 1 base from J, the junction kept 2 bases outside the gene matches. CDR1 and CDR2 (germline): LNHDA, SQIVND (reference sequence). This chain's CDR3 is CASSISGGSYNEQFF. The CDR3 bases are TGTGCCAGTAGTATATCGGGAGGTTCCTACAATGAGCAGTTCTTC.

This clone was seen once. CDR3 nucleotide sequence: TGTGCCAGCGTGCGGCTGGGCACGAACACTGAAGCTTTCTTT. It translates to CASVRLGTNTEAFF. This rearrangement joins TRBV28 to TRBJ1-1; D gene ambiguous. The CDR3 sequence is 14 residues long. The germline V and J ends were trimmed by 8 bases and 1 base, with 14 bases remaining between them. CDR1 and CDR2 (germline): MDHEN, SYDVKM.

This chain connects TRBV6-5 to TRBJ1-1; a weak D match, TRBD1 (6 bases). CDR3 length: 15 residues. Germline V lookup: CDR1 MNHEY, CDR2 SVGAGI. V lost 4 bases, J lost 0 bases, and 12 bases lay in between. The CDR3 sequence is CASSLSGDMNTEAFF. The CDR3 nucleotides are TGTGCCAGCAGTTTGTCAGGGGACATGAACACTGAAGCTTTCTTT.

This chain connects TRBV7-2 to TRBJ2-7, with TRBD2 identical over 10 bases. The CDR3 spans 14 residues. Germline V gene sequence: CDR1 SGHTA, CDR2 FQGNSA. The V and J ends lost 6 bases and 6 bases, in that order; junction bases with no gene match: 8. Here the CDR3 DNA reads TGTGCCAGCAGTGTAATAGCGGGAGGTCTCGAGCAGTACTTC. This encodes CASSVIAGGLEQYF.

This chain joins TRBV29-1 and TRBJ2-1; 13 bases match TRBD2. Losses at the gene ends were 4 bases for V and 9 bases for J; bases not matched to a gene: 6. CDR1 and CDR2 from the germline V gene are SQVTM and ANQGSEA. The length of the CDR3 is 14 residues. The CDR3 spells CSVARTSGSGEQFF. CDR3 bases: TGCAGCGTTGCAAGGACTAGCGGGAGTGGTGAGCAGTTCTTC.

The genes are TRBV21-1 and TRBJ1-2. TRBV21-1 is an annotated pseudogene. The CDR3 spans 16 residues. The DNA for the CDR3 is TGTGCCAGCAGCAAAGAAGGAGGGTATGGGGACTATGGCTACACCTTC. Amino acid sequence: CASSKEGGYGDYGYTF.

The J gene is TRBJ2-7, the V gene TRBV27; D unresolved. CDR1 and CDR2 from the germline V gene are MNHEY and SMNVEV (reference sequence). The CDR3 loop spans 14 amino acids. V dropped 4 bases and J dropped 2 bases, with 12 bases sitting between them. The DNA for the CDR3 is TGTGCCAGCAGTTCCACCCCTCGGGCCTACGAGCAGTACTTC. Its protein is CASSSTPRAYEQYF.

The chain combines TRBV29-1 with TRBJ2-1; TRBD2 might be the D (6 bases). Germline V gene data show CDR1 as SQVTM and CDR2 as ANQGSEA. The CDR3 length is 15 residues. The ends were cut back, 2 bases at V and 0 bases at J, with 11 bases in the middle. The CDR3 loop reads CSVEPGLYSYNEQFF. The CDR3, as DNA: TGCAGCGTTGAACCGGGACTCTACTCCTACAATGAGCAGTTCTTC.

The table lists this clone with a few counts. The genes are TRBV2 and TRBJ2-1; 8 bases agree with TRBD2. The CDR3 has 15 residues. Germline CDR1 is SNHLY and CDR2 is FYNNEI. The ends lost 3 bases at V and 1 base at J; junction bases unmatched: 2. In DNA, the CDR3 is TGTGCCAGCAGTGAGCGGGGGGAGTCCTACAATGAGCAGTTCTTC. It yields the protein CASSERGESYNEQFF.

The V call is TRBV9, the J call TRBJ2-2; 12 bases fit TRBD2. Germline CDR1 and CDR2: SGDLS and YYNGEE. Germline trimming cut 0 bases from V and 7 bases from J; bases unmatched to any gene: 16. The CDR3 sequence is 20 residues long. The CDR3 coding sequence is TGTGCCAGCAGCGTAGCTACCGTAGAGACTAGCGGGAGAGGTATCGGGGAGCTGTTTTTT. The encoded protein is CASSVATVETSGRGIGELFF.

This chain connects TRBV18 to TRBJ2-1; tentatively, D is TRBD2 (6 bases). Germline-derived CDR1 and CDR2 are KGHSH and LQKENI. V lost 3 bases, J lost 4 bases, and 16 bases lay in between. The CDR3 spans 16 residues. DNA for the CDR3: TGTGCCAGCTCACCCTGGGAGGTGGCGGGTTACAATGAGCAGTTCTTC. Translation: CASSPWEVAGYNEQFF.